Sequencing of this T cell receptor beta chain was carried out in a study of blood T cell repertoires in COVID-19. Background on the study: Sources were T cells, B-cell-depleted T cells, or PBMCs; the material itself was cDNA or gDNA.

In its sample, this clone was seen once. Sequencing was performed with immunoSEQ multiplex PCR; in TCRdb, only in-frame clones are kept and a portion is missing. This sample carries 310,000 or so clones, roughly 86% of them seen once, and the ten largest clones take roughly 10%. This CDR3 region has 15 residues. Germline-derived CDR1 and CDR2 are SGDLS and YYNGEE. V was trimmed by 0 bases and J by 4 bases, leaving 11 bases between them. The chain links TRBV9 to TRBJ1-3; a possible D gene is TRBD1 (6 bases). What was sequenced was peripheral blood. The clonotype was recovered from a young woman with COVID-19, enrolled during active disease. The CDR3 DNA sequence: TGTGCCAGCAGCGTAGGACAGGTTGGGGGAAACACCATATATTTT. Protein product: CASSVGQVGGNTIYF.